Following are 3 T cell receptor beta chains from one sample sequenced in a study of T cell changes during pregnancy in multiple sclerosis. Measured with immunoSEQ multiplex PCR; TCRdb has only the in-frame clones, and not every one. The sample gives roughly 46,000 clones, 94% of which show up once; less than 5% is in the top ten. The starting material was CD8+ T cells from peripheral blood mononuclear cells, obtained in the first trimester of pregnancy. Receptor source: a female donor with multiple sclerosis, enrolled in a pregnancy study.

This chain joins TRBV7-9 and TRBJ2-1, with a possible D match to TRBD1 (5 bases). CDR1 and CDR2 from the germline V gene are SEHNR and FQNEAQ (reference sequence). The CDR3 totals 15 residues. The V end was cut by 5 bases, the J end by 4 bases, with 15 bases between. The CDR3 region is CASSPEGPGYNEQFF. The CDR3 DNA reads TGTGCCAGCAGCCCCGAAGGTCCAGGGTACAATGAGCAGTTCTTC. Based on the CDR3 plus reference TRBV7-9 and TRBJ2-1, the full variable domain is DTGVSQNPRHKITKRGQNVTFRCDPISEHNRLYWYRQTLGQGPEFLTYFQNEAQLEKSRLLSDRFSAERPKGSFSTLEIQRTEQGDSAMYLCASSPEGPGYNEQFFGPGTRLTVL.

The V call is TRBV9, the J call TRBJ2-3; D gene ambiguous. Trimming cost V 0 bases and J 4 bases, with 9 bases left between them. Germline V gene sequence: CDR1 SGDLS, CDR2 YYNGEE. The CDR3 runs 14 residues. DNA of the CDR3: TGTGCCAGCAGCGTAGTTGGCGGTCCAGATACGCAGTATTTT. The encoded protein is CASSVVGGPDTQYF.

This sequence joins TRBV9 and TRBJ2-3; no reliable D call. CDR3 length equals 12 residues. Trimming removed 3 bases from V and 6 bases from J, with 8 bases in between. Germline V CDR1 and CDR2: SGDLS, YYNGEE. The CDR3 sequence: CASSAGRDTQYF. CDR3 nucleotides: TGTGCCAGCAGCGCAGGTCGGGATACGCAGTATTTT.